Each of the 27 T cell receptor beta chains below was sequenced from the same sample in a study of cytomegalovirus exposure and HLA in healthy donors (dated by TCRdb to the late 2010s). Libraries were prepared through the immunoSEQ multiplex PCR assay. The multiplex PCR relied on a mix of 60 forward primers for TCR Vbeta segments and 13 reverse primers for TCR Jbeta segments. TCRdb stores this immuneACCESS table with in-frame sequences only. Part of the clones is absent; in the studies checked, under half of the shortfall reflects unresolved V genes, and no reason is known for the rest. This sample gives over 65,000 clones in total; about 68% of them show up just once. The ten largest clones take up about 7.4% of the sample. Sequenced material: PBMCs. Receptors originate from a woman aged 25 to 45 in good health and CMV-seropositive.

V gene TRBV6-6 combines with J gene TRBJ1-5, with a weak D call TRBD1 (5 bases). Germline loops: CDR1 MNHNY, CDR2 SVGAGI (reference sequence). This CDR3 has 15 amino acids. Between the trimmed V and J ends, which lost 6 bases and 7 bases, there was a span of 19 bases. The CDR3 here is CASRPQLGVGQPQHF. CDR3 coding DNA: TGTGCCAGCAGGCCCCAGCTAGGGGTAGGGCAGCCCCAGCATTTT.

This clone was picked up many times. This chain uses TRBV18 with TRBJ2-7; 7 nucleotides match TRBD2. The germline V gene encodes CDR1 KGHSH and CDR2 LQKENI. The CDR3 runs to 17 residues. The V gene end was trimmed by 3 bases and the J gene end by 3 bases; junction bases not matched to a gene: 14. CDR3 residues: CASSPFTWGGEVYEQYF. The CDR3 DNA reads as TGTGCCAGCTCACCCTTCACCTGGGGGGGAGAGGTCTACGAGCAGTACTTC.

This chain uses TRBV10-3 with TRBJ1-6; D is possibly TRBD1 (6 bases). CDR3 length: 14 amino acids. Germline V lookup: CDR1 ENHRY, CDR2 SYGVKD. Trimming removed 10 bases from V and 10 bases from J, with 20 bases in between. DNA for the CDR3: TGTGCCAGCAAGGCCGGGACAAAGGGGTCACCCCTCCACTTT. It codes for CASKAGTKGSPLHF.

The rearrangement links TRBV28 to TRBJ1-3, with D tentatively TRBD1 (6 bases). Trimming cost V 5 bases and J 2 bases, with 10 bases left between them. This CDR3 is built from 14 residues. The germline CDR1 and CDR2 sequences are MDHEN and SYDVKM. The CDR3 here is CASSRDTPGNTIYF. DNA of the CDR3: TGTGCCAGCAGTAGGGACACCCCTGGAAACACCATATATTTT.

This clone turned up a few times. CDR3: CAWAVGGNQPQHF. CDR3 in DNA: TGTGCCTGGGCGGTAGGAGGAAATCAGCCCCAGCATTTT. The J gene is TRBJ1-5, the V gene TRBV30, with D hard to call. CDR3 size: 13 residues. The germline V gene has CDR1 GTSNPN and CDR2 SVGIG (reference sequence). The V and J ends lost 5 bases and 4 bases respectively, with 12 bases between them.

This chain's CDR3 is CASSEATSGIIQYF. The CDR3 bases are TGTGCCAGCAGTGAAGCGACTAGCGGGATCATTCAGTACTTC. This chain uses TRBV6-1 with TRBJ2-4, with 11 bases aligning to TRBD2. V gave up 0 bases and J gave up 9 bases; unmatched junction bases: 1. The CDR3 totals 14 residues. CDR1 and CDR2 (germline): MNHNS, SASEGT.

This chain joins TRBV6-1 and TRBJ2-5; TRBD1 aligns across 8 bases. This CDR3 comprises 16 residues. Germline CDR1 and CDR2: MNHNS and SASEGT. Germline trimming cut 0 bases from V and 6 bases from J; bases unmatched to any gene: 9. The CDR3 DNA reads TGTGCCAGCAGTGAAGCCTCCAGGGGGCGCCTGAAGACCCAGTACTTC. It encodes CASSEASRGRLKTQYF.

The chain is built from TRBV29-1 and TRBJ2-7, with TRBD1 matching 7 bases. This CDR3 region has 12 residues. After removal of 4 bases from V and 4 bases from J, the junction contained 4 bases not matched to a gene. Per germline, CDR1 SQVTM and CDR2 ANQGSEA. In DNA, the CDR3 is TGCAGCGTTGGACAGGGTCTTTACGAGCAGTACTTC. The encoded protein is CSVGQGLYEQYF.

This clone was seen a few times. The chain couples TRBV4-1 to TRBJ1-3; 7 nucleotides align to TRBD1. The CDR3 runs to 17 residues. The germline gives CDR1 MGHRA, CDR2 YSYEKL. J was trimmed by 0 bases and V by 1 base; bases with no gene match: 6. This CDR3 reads CASSQGQGSYSGNTIYF. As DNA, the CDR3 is TGCGCCAGCAGCCAAGGACAGGGCTCCTACTCTGGAAACACCATATATTTT.

The CDR3 sequence is CASSPGPSSNTEAFF. DNA for the CDR3: TGTGCCAGCTCACCAGGGCCGAGCTCCAACACTGAAGCTTTCTTT. The chain uses TRBV18 and TRBJ1-1; D ambiguous. The CDR3 sequence is 15 residues long. The V and J ends lost 2 bases and 2 bases respectively, with 12 bases between them. The germline gives CDR1 KGHSH, CDR2 LQKENI.

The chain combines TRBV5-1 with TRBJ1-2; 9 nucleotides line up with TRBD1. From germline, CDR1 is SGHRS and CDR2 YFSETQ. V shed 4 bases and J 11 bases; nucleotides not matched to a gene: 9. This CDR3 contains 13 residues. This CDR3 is CASSLPGQGRYTF. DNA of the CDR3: TGCGCCAGCAGCCTCCCGGGACAGGGTCGGTACACCTTC.

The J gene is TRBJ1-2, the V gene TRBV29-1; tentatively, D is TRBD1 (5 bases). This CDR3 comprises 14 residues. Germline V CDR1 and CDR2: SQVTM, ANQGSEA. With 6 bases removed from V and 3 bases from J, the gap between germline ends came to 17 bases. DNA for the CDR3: TGCAGCGTCGCGGGGGGGAGGACTCACTATGGCTACACCTTC. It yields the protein CSVAGGRTHYGYTF.

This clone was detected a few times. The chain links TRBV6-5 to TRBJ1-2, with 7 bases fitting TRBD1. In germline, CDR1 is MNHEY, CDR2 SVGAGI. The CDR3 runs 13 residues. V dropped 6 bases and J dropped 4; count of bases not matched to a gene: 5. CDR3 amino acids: CASRRQGPYGYTF. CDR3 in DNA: TGTGCCAGCAGGCGACAGGGACCCTATGGCTACACCTTC.

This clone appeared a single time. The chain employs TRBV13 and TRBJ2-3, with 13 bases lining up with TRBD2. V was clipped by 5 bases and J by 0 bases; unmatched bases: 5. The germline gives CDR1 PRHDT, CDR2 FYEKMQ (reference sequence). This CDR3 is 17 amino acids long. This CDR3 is CASSIGTSGTSTDTQYF. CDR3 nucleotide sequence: TGTGCCAGCAGCATCGGGACTAGCGGGACTAGCACAGATACGCAGTATTTT.

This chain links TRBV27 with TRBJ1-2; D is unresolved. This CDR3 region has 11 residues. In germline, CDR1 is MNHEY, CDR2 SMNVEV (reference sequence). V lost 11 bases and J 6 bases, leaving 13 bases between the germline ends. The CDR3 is CAAGRGHGYTF. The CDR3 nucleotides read TGTGCCGCCGGGCGGGGTCATGGCTACACCTTC.

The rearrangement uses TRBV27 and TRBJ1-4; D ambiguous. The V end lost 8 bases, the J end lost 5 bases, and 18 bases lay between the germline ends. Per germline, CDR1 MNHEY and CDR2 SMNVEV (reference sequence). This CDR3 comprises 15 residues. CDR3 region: CASSLWGVGNEKLFF. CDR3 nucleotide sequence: TGTGCCAGCTCCTTATGGGGAGTGGGGAATGAAAAACTGTTTTTT.

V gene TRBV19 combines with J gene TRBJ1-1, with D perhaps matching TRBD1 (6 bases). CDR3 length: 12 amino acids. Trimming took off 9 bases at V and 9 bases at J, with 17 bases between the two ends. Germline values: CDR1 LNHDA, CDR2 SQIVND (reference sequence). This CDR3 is CASSGHGRKAFF. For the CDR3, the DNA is TGTGCCAGCTCGGGACACGGGCGTAAAGCTTTCTTT.

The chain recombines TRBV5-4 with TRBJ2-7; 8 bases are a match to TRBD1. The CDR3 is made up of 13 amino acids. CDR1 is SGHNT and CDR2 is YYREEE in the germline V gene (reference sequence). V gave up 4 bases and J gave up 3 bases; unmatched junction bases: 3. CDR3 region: CASSPDRDYEQYF. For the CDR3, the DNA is TGTGCCAGCAGCCCGGACAGGGACTACGAGCAGTACTTC. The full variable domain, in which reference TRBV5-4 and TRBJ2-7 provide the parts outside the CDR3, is ETGVTQSPTHLIKTRGQQVTLRCSSQSGHNTVSWYQQALGQGPQFIFQYYREEENGRGNFPPRFSGLQFPNYSSELNVNALELDDSALYLCASSPDRDYEQYFGPGTRLTVT.

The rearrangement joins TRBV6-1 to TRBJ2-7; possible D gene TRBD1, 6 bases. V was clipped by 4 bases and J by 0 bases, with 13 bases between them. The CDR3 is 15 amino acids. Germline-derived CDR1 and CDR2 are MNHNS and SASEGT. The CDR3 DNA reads TGTGCCAGCAGTGCCACCGACAGGTTCTCCTACGAGCAGTACTTC. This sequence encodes CASSATDRFSYEQYF.

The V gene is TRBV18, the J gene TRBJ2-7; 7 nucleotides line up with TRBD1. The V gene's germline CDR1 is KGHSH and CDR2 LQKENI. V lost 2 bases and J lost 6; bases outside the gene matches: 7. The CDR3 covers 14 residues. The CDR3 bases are TGTGCCAGCTCACCAAAGAGAGCAGGGGGCGAGCAGTACTTC. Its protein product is CASSPKRAGGEQYF.

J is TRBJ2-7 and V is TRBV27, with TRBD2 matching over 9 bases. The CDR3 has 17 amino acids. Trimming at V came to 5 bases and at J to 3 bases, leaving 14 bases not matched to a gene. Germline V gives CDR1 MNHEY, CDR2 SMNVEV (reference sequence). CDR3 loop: CASSPVTLAGKRYEQYF. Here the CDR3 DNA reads TGTGCCAGCAGTCCCGTGACTCTAGCGGGGAAACGCTACGAGCAGTACTTC.

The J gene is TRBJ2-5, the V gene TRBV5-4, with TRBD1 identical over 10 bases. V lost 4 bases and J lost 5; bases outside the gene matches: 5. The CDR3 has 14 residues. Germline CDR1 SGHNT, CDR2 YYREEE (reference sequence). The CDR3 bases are TGTGCCAGCAGCATGGGACAGGGGTCCGAGACCCAGTACTTC. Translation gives CASSMGQGSETQYF.

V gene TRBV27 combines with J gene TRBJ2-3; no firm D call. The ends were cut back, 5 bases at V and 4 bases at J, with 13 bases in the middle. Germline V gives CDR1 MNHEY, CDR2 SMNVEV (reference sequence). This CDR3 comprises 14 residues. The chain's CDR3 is CASSPGSVSDTQYF. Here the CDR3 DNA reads TGTGCCAGCAGTCCTGGTTCAGTATCAGATACGCAGTATTTT.

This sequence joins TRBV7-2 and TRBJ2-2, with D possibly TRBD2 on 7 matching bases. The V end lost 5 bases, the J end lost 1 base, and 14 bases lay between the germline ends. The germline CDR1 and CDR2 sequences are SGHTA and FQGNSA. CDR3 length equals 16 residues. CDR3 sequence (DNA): TGTGCCAGCAGCCCCCGGGGGGCGGAGAACACCGGGGAGCTGTTTTTT. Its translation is CASSPRGAENTGELFF.

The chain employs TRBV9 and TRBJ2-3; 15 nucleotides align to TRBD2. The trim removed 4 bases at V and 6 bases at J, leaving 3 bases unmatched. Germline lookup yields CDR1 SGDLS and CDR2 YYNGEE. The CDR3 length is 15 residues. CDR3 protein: CASSIGLAGGDTQYF. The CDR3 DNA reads TGTGCCAGCAGCATCGGACTAGCGGGGGGGGATACGCAGTATTTT.

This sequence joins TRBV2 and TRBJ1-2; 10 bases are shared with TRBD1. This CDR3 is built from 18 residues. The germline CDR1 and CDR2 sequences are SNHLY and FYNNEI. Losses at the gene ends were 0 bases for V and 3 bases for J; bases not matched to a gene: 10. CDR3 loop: CASSEASPGQGRDYGYTF. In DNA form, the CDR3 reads TGTGCCAGCAGTGAAGCCTCTCCGGGACAGGGGAGAGACTATGGCTACACCTTC.

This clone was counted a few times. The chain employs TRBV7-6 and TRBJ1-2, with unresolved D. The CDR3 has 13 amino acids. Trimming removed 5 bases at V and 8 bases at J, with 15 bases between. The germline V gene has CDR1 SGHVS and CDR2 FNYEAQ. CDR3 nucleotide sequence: TGTGCCAGCAGCCTAGAGAGGTTTGGGGGCTACACCTTC. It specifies CASSLERFGGYTF. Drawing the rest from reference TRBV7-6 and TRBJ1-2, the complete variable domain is GAGVSQSPRYKVTKRGQDVALRCDPISGHVSLYWYRQALGQGPEFLTYFNYEAQQDKSGLPNDRFSAERPEGSISTLTIQRTEQRDSAMYRCASSLERFGGYTFGSGTRLTVV.